The following is a T cell receptor beta chain sequence with its context. The sample comes from a study of regulatory T cells in long-lasting Graves disease. HTBI primers from iRepertoire and Arm-PCR of CDR3 regions yielded the TCR beta libraries. TCRdb itself ran the multiplex PCR reads through MiXCR, one entry per CDR3 protein. There are a few hundred thousand distinct CDR3 sequences in the sample; 11% to 15% occur only once, and over 15% lies in the top ten. Time point described: newly diagnosed GD, antithyroid drugs for less than 3 months. Preparation of the TCR library used RNA extracted from PBMCs. Trimming cost V 2 bases and J 3 bases, with 14 bases left between them. This CDR3 has 15 residues. Germline V gives CDR1 KGHSH, CDR2 LQKENI. This same sample was also part of a study on T cells in Graves' hyperthyroidism and ophthalmopathy.

The sequences come from peripheral blood mononuclear cells (PBMCs), collected at new diagnosis, from a patient treated with antithyroid drugs. The rearrangement joins TRBV18 to TRBJ2-7, with D perhaps matching TRBD1 (6 bases). This TCR was recovered from a woman between 45 and 65 years old with Graves disease. Here the CDR3 reads CASSPATGTVYEQYF. The CDR3 DNA reads TGTGCCAGCTCACCAGCGACAGGCACCGTCTACGAGCAGTACTTC. The variable domain in full, with the rest retrieved from reference TRBV18 and TRBJ2-7, is NAGVMQNPRHLVRRRGQEARLRCSPMKGHSHVYWYRQLPEEGLKFMVYLQKENIIDESGMPKERFSAEFPKEGPSILRIQQVVRGDSAAYFCASSPATGTVYEQYFGPGTRLTVT.